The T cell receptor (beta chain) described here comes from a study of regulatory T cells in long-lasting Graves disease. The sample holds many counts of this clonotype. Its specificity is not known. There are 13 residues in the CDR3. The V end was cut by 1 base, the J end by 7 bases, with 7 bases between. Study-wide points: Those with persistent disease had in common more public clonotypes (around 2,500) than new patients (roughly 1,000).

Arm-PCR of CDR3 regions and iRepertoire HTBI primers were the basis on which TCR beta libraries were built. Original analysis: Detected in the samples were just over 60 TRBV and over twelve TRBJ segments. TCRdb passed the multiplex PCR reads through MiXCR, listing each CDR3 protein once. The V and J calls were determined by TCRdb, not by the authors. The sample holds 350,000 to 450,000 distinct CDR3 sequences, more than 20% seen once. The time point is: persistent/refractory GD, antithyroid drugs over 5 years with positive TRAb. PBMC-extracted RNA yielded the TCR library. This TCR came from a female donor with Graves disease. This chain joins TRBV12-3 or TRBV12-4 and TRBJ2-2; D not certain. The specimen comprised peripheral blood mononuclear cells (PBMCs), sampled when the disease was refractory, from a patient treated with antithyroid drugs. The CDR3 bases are TGTGCCAGCAGTTTAGTAGGCGGCGGGGAGCTGTTTTTT. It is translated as CASSLVGGGELFF.